This TCR beta chain is drawn from a study of early T cells in non-severe SARS-CoV-2 infection (TCRdb year 2021). With respect to the entire study: Because TCR sequencing was done on bulk RNA from unsorted whole blood, the alpha and beta chains could not be paired. Paper-wide results and their limitations: VDJdb matching was skewed toward anti-spike CD8 responses and likely underestimated virus-specific expansions, missing private and CD4 specificities.

This clonotype was counted many times. This clone's antigen is unknown. There are no base qualities to consult, and no much larger clone falls within one base. This was a case-control study nested in a cohort of healthcare workers in London, UK, who had nasopharyngeal swab PCR tests and blood samples taken every week. Healthcare workers were recruited during the week of the UK lockdown, between 23 and 31 March 2020, and followed weekly for up to 16 weeks. The CDR3, cysteine through phenylalanine, is 20 amino acids long. CDR3 DNA only is kept here, 60 bases in frame from base 1. V is pruned by 3 bases and J by 1 base, leaving 15 bases of the junction without a gene match. CDR1 is given as MGHRA and CDR2 as YSYEKL, both from the germline V gene. Library prep was done by 5' RACE. Sequencing instrument: NextSeq 500. In the TCR library protocol, unique molecular identifiers were attached to individual cDNA molecules to correct for PCR bias and sequencing error. TCR alpha and beta chains were both sequenced, and the abundances of alpha and beta sequences in each sample were closely correlated with each other. The paper's data handling went like this. Decombinator V4 was used to annotate the V gene, J gene and CDR3 of the TCR sequences. TCRs were defined as expanded if a significant change between any two time points was detected under a Poisson model with p below 0.0001. TCR abundances were normalised to the total number of TCRs sequenced per sample and were expressed as counts per million. MAIT TCRs were defined by TRAV1-2 paired with TRAJ12, TRAJ20 or TRAJ33, and iNKT TCRs by TRAV10 paired with TRAJ18. VDJdb, accessed 1 November 2021, was searched for CMV, EBV and SARS-CoV-2 annotated TCRs, excluding TCRs annotated for multiple antigens. TCRdb passed the public sequencing reads through fastp at Q25 and MiXCR, retaining productive beta sequences. Each CDR3 protein appears once, grouped with its most common genes and DNA. TCRdb's processing, not the authors', yielded these V and J calls. Across this sample there are 30,000 to 35,000 distinct CDR3 sequences, with roughly 4% seen only once. Together, the top ten hold under 6% of the sample.

Sequencing was carried out using whole blood. This receptor chain uses TRBV4-1 and TRBJ2-2; TRBD1 aligns with 9 central bases. The TCR was taken from an adult who was a healthcare worker with PCR-confirmed SARS-CoV-2 infection or an uninfected control (not recorded which). CDR3 loop: CASSHPVETGGFRNTGELFF. The bases are TGCGCCAGCAGCCACCCCGTGGAGACAGGGGGGTTCAGGAACACCGGGGAGCTGTTTTTT.